This entry concerns a single T cell receptor (beta chain). Antigen unknown. This entry is derived from a study of human T cells and chemical hapten exposure. Study information: Variability of per-sample TCR yields stemmed mainly from small differences in pooled library volume. Study-level results: TCRs exceeding a frequency of 1 in 1000 stayed unchanged under DPC sensitization.

Described time point: healthy volunteer bleed at 2 weeks. Unfractionated whole blood yielded the extracted total RNA. Germline trimming cut 6 bases from V and 6 bases from J; bases unmatched to any gene: 25. In germline, CDR1 is DFQATT, CDR2 SNEGSKA (reference sequence). The CDR3 covers 19 residues. As originally analysed: There were a median of roughly 100,000 TCRs per sample, with a range from about 23,224 to 750,000. TCRdb fed the RACE reads into MiXCR, producing one record per CDR3 protein. The V and J calls, along with clone size, are taken from TCRdb and not from the paper's own processing. This sample has about 130,000 distinct CDR3 sequences, with more than 7.5% found just once.

The chain carries TRBV20-1 and TRBJ2-1; TRBD2 agrees at 8 bases. Sequenced sample: whole blood. The receptor comes from a male donor in good health. Some clones in this sample may be carry-over from other donors' samples. The DNA of the CDR3 is TGCAGTGCGTCGCCCCTGGACCGGCGTAGCGGGAAAGCGGCCAATGAGCAGTTCTTC. Its translation is CSASPLDRRSGKAANEQFF.